Listed below are T cell receptor beta chains from one sample, sequenced in a study of CD8 T cells in Susac syndrome. A single record per CDR3 protein comes from TCRdb applying MiXCR to the immunoSEQ multiplex PCR reads. Of 170,000 or so distinct CDR3 sequences listed, 85% to 95% are singletons. Sequenced: CD4+ T cells from PBMCs. These receptors all stem from a human donor with multiple sclerosis. The CDR3 runs from the conserved cysteine through the conserved F or W. The D gene is left open where the match is weak. Only part of the rows carry a size: once, few, many, or a class if the clone is expanded.

J,D,V,size,CDR3,DNA
TRBJ1-3,TRBD1,TRBV5-1,-,CASSPMTGTTGNTIYF,TGCGCCAGCAGCCCCATGACAGGGACGACTGGAAACACCATATATTTT
TRBJ1-1,-,TRBV19,once,CASKQHMNTEAFF,TGTGCCAGTAAGCAACACATGAACACTGAAGCTTTCTTT
TRBJ2-5,TRBD1,TRBV6-2/TRBV6-3,-,CASSYRQGVLQETQYF,TGTGCCAGCAGTTACAGGCAGGGGGTCCTCCAAGAGACCCAGTACTTC
TRBJ2-5,-,TRBV6-1,once,CASSEGPKETQYF,TGTGCCAGCAGTGAAGGACCCAAAGAGACCCAGTACTTC
TRBJ2-5,-,TRBV9,-,CASSGGAGGAAWETQYF,TGTGCCAGCAGCGGAGGAGCCGGGGGTGCGGCGTGGGAGACCCAGTACTTC
TRBJ2-5,-,TRBV3-1,-,CASSQEGSVKTQYF,TGTGCCAGCAGCCAAGAAGGGAGTGTGAAGACCCAGTACTTC
TRBJ2-2,-,TRBV6-5,-,CASRPGSNTGELFF,TGTGCCAGCCGCCCGGGGTCGAACACCGGGGAGCTGTTTTTT
TRBJ1-1,-,TRBV30,-,CAWSRDGYEAFF,TGTGCCTGGAGTCGCGACGGCTATGAAGCTTTCTTT
TRBJ2-5,-,TRBV6-5,-,CASSLPRTTETQYF,TGTGCCAGCAGTCTCCCGCGGACGACGGAGACCCAGTACTTC
TRBJ2-1,-,TRBV30,once,CAWGRGSTYNEQFF,TGTGCCTGGGGGAGGGGGTCAACCTACAATGAGCAGTTCTTC
TRBJ1-2,-,TRBV28,-,CASRGSTPYGYTF,TGTGCCAGCAGAGGCTCGACCCCATATGGCTACACCTTC
TRBJ2-7,TRBD2,TRBV2,-,CASSGRLAGTSYEQYF,TGTGCCAGCAGTGGCCGGCTAGCGGGAACCTCCTACGAGCAGTACTTC
TRBJ1-1,-,TRBV3-1,-,CASSQADRAFF,TGTGCCAGCAGCCAAGCAGACCGTGCTTTCTTT
TRBJ1-6,-,TRBV14,-,CASSNNPQTPLHF,TGTGCCAGCAGCAATAACCCCCAGACACCCCTCCACTTT
TRBJ2-6,-,TRBV5-1,-,CASSRPGSGANVLTF,TGCGCCAGCTCTCGACCGGGGTCTGGGGCCAACGTCCTGACTTTC
TRBJ2-1,-,TRBV12-5,-,CASGLLTRDNEQFF,TGTGCTAGTGGTTTGCTGACTAGGGACAATGAGCAGTTCTTC
TRBJ1-3,-,TRBV4-1,-,CASSQDRGLWGNTIYF,TGCGCCAGCAGCCAAGATCGGGGACTCTGGGGAAACACCATATATTTT
TRBJ1-2,-,TRBV12-3/TRBV12-4,-,CASSLALAGTGGYTF,TGTGCCAGCAGTTTAGCCCTGGCAGGGACGGGTGGCTACACCTTC
TRBJ1-1,-,TRBV5-1,-,CASSAWTDPNTEAFF,TGCGCCAGCAGCGCTTGGACAGACCCAAACACTGAAGCTTTCTTT
TRBJ2-4,-,TRBV5-1,-,CASSLEVGGNIQYF,TGCGCCAGCAGCTTGGAGGTCGGGGGAAACATTCAGTACTTC
TRBJ1-5,-,TRBV24-1,-,CATSTGSGNQPQHF,TGTGCCACCAGTACGGGGAGTGGCAATCAGCCCCAGCATTTT
TRBJ1-2,-,TRBV19,-,CASSRTGVLIKGGYTF,TGTGCCAGTAGTAGAACAGGAGTGCTCATCAAGGGTGGCTACACCTTC
TRBJ2-5,-,TRBV24-1,-,CATSDFGLGGETQYF,TGTGCCACCAGTGATTTTGGACTTGGGGGAGAGACCCAGTACTTC
TRBJ2-4,-,TRBV10-3,-,CAISGTVTKNIQYF,TGTGCCATCAGCGGGACTGTAACCAAAAACATTCAGTACTTC
TRBJ2-7,TRBD2,TRBV3-1,few,CASSQDWGTSGYEQYF,TGTGCCAGCAGCCAAGATTGGGGGACTAGCGGCTACGAGCAGTACTTC
TRBJ1-1,-,TRBV5-1,-,CASSSLQVSEAFF,TGCGCCAGCAGTTCATTACAGGTCTCTGAAGCTTTCTTT
TRBJ1-6,TRBD1,TRBV20-1,-,CSAETGGGSPLHF,TGCAGTGCCGAAACAGGGGGCGGATCACCCCTCCACTTT
TRBJ1-5,TRBD1,TRBV11-1,-,CASSLEQGEAQHF,TGTGCCAGCAGCTTAGAACAGGGGGAGGCCCAGCATTTT
TRBJ2-3,-,TRBV7-3,-,CASRGGQGDTQYF,TGTGCCAGCAGGGGCGGGCAGGGGGATACGCAGTATTTT
TRBJ2-2,TRBD2,TRBV10-2,-,CASSVTGLAAANTGELFF,TGCGCCAGCAGTGTAACGGGACTAGCGGCCGCGAACACCGGGGAGCTGTTTTTT
TRBJ1-1,TRBD1,TRBV5-1,-,CASSWKDRGIGTEAFF,TGCGCCAGCAGCTGGAAGGACAGGGGGATAGGCACTGAAGCTTTCTTT
TRBJ2-4,-,TRBV4-3,-,CASSQDIGQSIVAKNIQYF,TGCGCCAGCAGCCAAGATATAGGGCAGTCAATTGTAGCCAAAAACATTCAGTACTTC
TRBJ1-6,TRBD1,TRBV19,-,CASHGGQGGSPLHF,TGTGCCTCCCATGGGGGACAGGGCGGTTCACCCCTCCACTTT
TRBJ2-7,-,TRBV6-9,-,CASRTSSYEQYF,TGTGCCAGCAGGACTAGCTCCTACGAGCAGTACTTC
TRBJ1-2,-,TRBV12-3/TRBV12-4,once,CASSPQGGGYGYTF,TGTGCCAGCAGCCCCCAGGGTGGAGGCTATGGCTACACCTTC
TRBJ1-4,-,TRBV20-1,once,CSAPDGGANEKLFF,TGCAGTGCCCCGGATGGGGGGGCTAATGAAAAACTGTTTTTT
TRBJ1-5,TRBD1,TRBV20-1,once,CSARDGTGGSPQHF,TGCAGTGCTAGAGACGGGACAGGGGGAAGCCCCCAGCATTTT
TRBJ2-5,-,TRBV14,-,CASSQDRRGGRFQETQYF,TGTGCCAGCAGCCAAGATCGAAGGGGGGGCCGCTTCCAAGAGACCCAGTACTTC
TRBJ2-3,-,TRBV5-1,-,CASSLAKLGASSTDTQYF,TGCGCCAGCAGCTTGGCCAAATTAGGGGCCTCTAGCACAGATACGCAGTATTTT
TRBJ2-5,TRBD1,TRBV6-1,-,CASRGLRGPRAETQYF,TGTGCCAGCAGAGGACTCAGGGGGCCCCGTGCGGAGACCCAGTACTTC
TRBJ1-1,-,TRBV9,-,CASSSTLYTEAFF,TGTGCCAGCAGCTCGACACTCTACACTGAAGCTTTCTTT
TRBJ2-3,TRBD1,TRBV3-1,-,CASSQQGADTQYF,TGTGCCAGCAGCCAGCAGGGGGCAGATACGCAGTATTTT
TRBJ2-5,TRBD2,TRBV5-1,-,CASSLGGTSDSETQYF,TGCGCCAGCAGCTTGGGAGGGACTAGCGACTCCGAGACCCAGTACTTC
TRBJ1-2,-,TRBV11-2,-,CASSLPWERFGYTF,TGTGCCAGCAGCTTACCCTGGGAGAGGTTTGGCTACACCTTC
TRBJ2-2,-,TRBV24-1,-,CATRAAGGRLNTGELFF,TGTGCCACCAGGGCCGCGGGCGGTCGATTAAACACCGGGGAGCTGTTTTTT
TRBJ1-1,-,TRBV18,-,CASSPPYLNTEAFF,TGTGCCAGCTCACCACCCTACCTGAACACTGAAGCTTTCTTT
TRBJ1-2,-,TRBV3-1,-,CASSQRGPGASNGYTF,TGTGCCAGCAGCCAGCGCGGTCCGGGGGCGTCAAATGGCTACACCTTC
TRBJ1-1,-,TRBV19,-,CASRRNRNTEAFF,TGTGCCAGTAGGCGAAACAGGAACACTGAAGCTTTCTTT
TRBJ2-2,-,TRBV20-1,once,CSATSMSNTGELFF,TGCAGTGCAACCAGCATGTCGAACACCGGGGAGCTGTTTTTT